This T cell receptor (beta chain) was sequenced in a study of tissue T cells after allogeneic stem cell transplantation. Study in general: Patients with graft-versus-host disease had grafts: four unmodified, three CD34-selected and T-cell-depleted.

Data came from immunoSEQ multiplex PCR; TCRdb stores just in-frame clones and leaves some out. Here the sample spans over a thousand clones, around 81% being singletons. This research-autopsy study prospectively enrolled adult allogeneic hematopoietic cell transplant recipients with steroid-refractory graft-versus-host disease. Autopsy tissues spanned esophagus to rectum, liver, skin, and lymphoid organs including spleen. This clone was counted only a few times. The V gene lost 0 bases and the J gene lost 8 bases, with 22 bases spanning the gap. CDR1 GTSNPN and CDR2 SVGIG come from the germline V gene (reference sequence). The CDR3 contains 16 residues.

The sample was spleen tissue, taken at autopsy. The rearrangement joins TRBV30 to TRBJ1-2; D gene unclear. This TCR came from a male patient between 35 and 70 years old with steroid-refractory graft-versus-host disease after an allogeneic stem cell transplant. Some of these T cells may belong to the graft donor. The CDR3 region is CAWSVRAGLFELGYTF. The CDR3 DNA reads TGTGCCTGGAGTGTAAGGGCAGGCCTTTTTGAGTTGGGCTACACCTTC. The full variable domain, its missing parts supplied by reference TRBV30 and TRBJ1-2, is SQTIHQWPATLVQPVGSPLSLECTVEGTSNPNLYWYRQAAGRGLQLLFYSVGIGQISSEVPQNLSASRPQDRQFILSSKKLLLSDSGFYLCAWSVRAGLFELGYTFGSGTRLTVV.